This T cell receptor beta chain appears in the sequencing data of a study of a mutant IDH1 vaccine in newly diagnosed glioma. Background on the study: Treated patients had a mean age of 40.4 years and a sex split that was about 62% male and roughly 40% female. Before enrollment, the patients had been treated with radiotherapy alone, temozolomide alone, or both together. Most of them had received both. Study-wide findings and caveats: Variations in leading peripheral T cell clonotypes appeared to have no connection with pseudoprogression.

Germline V lookup: CDR1 MNHEY, CDR2 SVGAGI. CDR3 length: 15 amino acids. Trimming removed 5 bases from V and 4 bases from J; junction bases left unmatched: 5. The sample's time point: baseline, week 1 (first vaccination visit). Treatment defined: pre-vaccination baseline after standard-of-care therapy. Each tumor in the donors was a new WHO grade 3 or 4 astrocytoma, IDH1-mutant and ATRX-lost. Sequencing used immunoSEQ multiplex PCR; TCRdb keeps in-frame clones, though not all of them. The profile covers about 54,000 clones, with more than 80% appearing a single time and roughly 19% taken by the ten largest. A word on this clone: Its antigen remains unknown.

The gene calls are TRBV6-5 and TRBJ1-5, with 10 bases fitting TRBD1. Sequencing was performed on PBMCs, taken from a glioma patient treated with radiotherapy, temozolomide or both. This TCR was recovered from a man between 18 and 35 years old with glioma. The CDR3 is CASSADRGQNQPQHF. CDR3 coding DNA: TGTGCCAGCAGTGCCGACAGGGGGCAAAATCAGCCCCAGCATTTT.